A selection of T cell receptor beta chains follows, all from one sample in a study of spatial heterogeneity in lung cancer. Via MiXCR, TCRdb re-called the 5' RACE reads, giving one row per CDR3 protein. The sample shows around 7,700 distinct CDR3 sequences, around 5.8% of them seen only once. The sample consisted of normal lung tissue next to the tumor, taken at surgery. The receptors come from a female donor with early-stage non-small cell lung cancer. Each CDR3 is given with its conserved first and last residue. A D gene is named only where the DNA matches it firmly. Rows give clone size only sometimes, using once, few, many, or a class for an expanded clone.

d_gene	abundance	v_gene	j_gene	CDR3nt	CDR3aa
.	medium-sized	TRBV3-1	TRBJ2-3	TGTGCCAGCAGCCAAGATGTGAGCGGGCTAGGCACAGATACGCAGTATTTT	CASSQDVSGLGTDTQYF
.	medium-sized	TRBV5-1	TRBJ2-2	TGCGCCAGCAGCTTGGGTAGAAGCACCGGGGAGCTGTTTTTT	CASSLGRSTGELFF
.	medium-sized	TRBV28	TRBJ2-3	TGTGCCAGCAGTCCCGGGGGTAGCACAGATACGCAGTATTTT	CASSPGGSTDTQYF
.	medium-sized	TRBV20-1	TRBJ2-7	TGCAGTGCTTCTGACAGGGCGGGGTACGAGCAGTACTTC	CSASDRAGYEQYF
.	.	TRBV7-9	TRBJ2-7	TGTGCCAGCAGCTCACCCGAGGGTGGGGGCACCTACGAGCAGTACTTC	CASSSPEGGGTYEQYF
TRBD2	medium-sized	TRBV12-3/TRBV12-4	TRBJ2-1	TGTGCCAGCAGGACGACTAGCGGGAGTTATGAGCAGTTCTTC	CASRTTSGSYEQFF
.	medium-sized	TRBV5-1	TRBJ1-2	TGCGCCAGCAGGTTATCAGGGCAAGAGGGTGGCTACACCTTC	CASRLSGQEGGYTF
TRBD1	large	TRBV10-3	TRBJ2-7	TGTGCCATCAGTGAGCCCGGACAGGGGGCCAACGAGCAGTACTTC	CAISEPGQGANEQYF
.	many	TRBV20-1	TRBJ1-5	TGCAGTGCCCTGTCGGTAGGGCCTTATCAGCCCCAGCATTTT	CSALSVGPYQPQHF
.	many	TRBV28	TRBJ2-1	TGTGCCAGCAGCCCGATGGGGAACTACAATGAGCAGTTCTTC	CASSPMGNYNEQFF
TRBD2	many	TRBV6-6	TRBJ2-2	TGTGCCAGCAGTTACTCTTGGCGGCGGGAGCCCACCGGGGAGCTGTTTTTT	CASSYSWRREPTGELFF
TRBD1	medium-sized	TRBV7-8	TRBJ1-5	TGTGCCAGCAGCGAAGGGGAAGGACAGGGGGCATTTCGTCAGCCCCAGCATTTT	CASSEGEGQGAFRQPQHF
.	.	TRBV20-1	TRBJ1-1	TGCAGTGCTAGAGAGGGTGGCGTCAGGGAAGCTTTCTTT	CSAREGGVREAFF
TRBD2	many	TRBV5-1	TRBJ2-3	TGCGCCAGCAGCATGACTAGCGGGAGGGCCCAAGATACGCAGTATTTT	CASSMTSGRAQDTQYF
TRBD2	many	TRBV5-1	TRBJ2-2	TGCGCCAGCAGCTTTATAGCGGGTATAAACACCGGGGAGCTGTTTTTT	CASSFIAGINTGELFF
.	many	TRBV29-1	TRBJ2-3	TGCAGCGTGGCCACAGGGACGGCCGGCACAGATACGCAGTATTTT	CSVATGTAGTDTQYF
.	many	TRBV7-9	TRBJ2-7	TGTGCCAGCAGCTCGACAGGGGAGGGCTACGAGCAGTACTTC	CASSSTGEGYEQYF
.	medium-sized	TRBV11-2	TRBJ1-6	TGTGCCAGCAGCTTAAGCCGCTCCTATAATTCACCCCTCCACTTT	CASSLSRSYNSPLHF
.	many	TRBV2	TRBJ1-2	TGTGCCAGCAGTGAACTTACCCTGGACTATGGCTACACCTTC	CASSELTLDYGYTF
.	many	TRBV27	TRBJ2-3	TGTGCCAGCAGTTTTTGGGGCGTCACAGATACGCAGTATTTT	CASSFWGVTDTQYF
.	many	TRBV10-3	TRBJ2-3	TGTGCCATCAGTGTAGAAGATACGCAGTATTTT	CAISVEDTQYF
TRBD1	medium-sized	TRBV29-1	TRBJ2-5	TGCAGCGTAATCTCAGGGGGCGCAGAGACCCAGTACTTC	CSVISGGAETQYF
.	many	TRBV28	TRBJ2-7	TGTGCCAGCAGTGTGAACAGGGACCGGAGGTACTTC	CASSVNRDRRYF
.	many	TRBV5-1	TRBJ1-1	TGCGCCAGCGGGCGTGAGGGGAACACTGAAGCTTTCTTT	CASGREGNTEAFF
.	medium-sized	TRBV5-1	TRBJ1-5	TGCGCCAGCAGTTTCGACGGCGGGGCCAATCAGCCCCAGCATTTT	CASSFDGGANQPQHF
.	many	TRBV3-1	TRBJ2-5	TGTGCCAGCAGCCAAGATAGACTCTACCCAGGGACAGAGACCCAGTACTTC	CASSQDRLYPGTETQYF
TRBD2	many	TRBV7-2	TRBJ2-3	TGTGCCAGCAGCTCACAAGCGGGAGGAGGCACAGATACGCAGTATTTT	CASSSQAGGGTDTQYF
.	many	TRBV7-9	TRBJ1-1	TGTGCCAGCAGCAACTCTAACACTGAAGCTTTCTTT	CASSNSNTEAFF
.	many	TRBV2	TRBJ2-7	TGTGCCAGCAGGGTACAGGTAATTGGGTCCTACGAGCAGTACTTC	CASRVQVIGSYEQYF
.	many	TRBV7-9	TRBJ2-1	TGTGCCAGCAGCCAAAACAACGGTAATGAGCAGTTCTTC	CASSQNNGNEQFF
TRBD1	many	TRBV4-2	TRBJ2-5	TGTGCCAGCAGCCAAGATAGGGGACAGGGGTATGAGACCCAGTACTTC	CASSQDRGQGYETQYF
.	few	TRBV7-2	TRBJ1-1	TGTGCCAGCAGCTTATTTGGGGGGGGAACTGAAGCTTTCTTT	CASSLFGGGTEAFF
.	few	TRBV12-3/TRBV12-4	TRBJ2-5	TGTGCCAGCGGAATAGACCTTCAAGAGACCCAGTACTTC	CASGIDLQETQYF
.	many	TRBV10-1	TRBJ2-3	TGCGCCAGCTCCGAGGGTGGCCTGGTTACAGATACGCAGTATTTT	CASSEGGLVTDTQYF
TRBD2	medium-sized	TRBV28	TRBJ2-2	TGTGCCAGCAGCACAGGACTAGCGGCCGGGGAGCTGTTTTTT	CASSTGLAAGELFF
TRBD1	many	TRBV28	TRBJ2-5	TGTGCCAGCAGTTCGCCGGGACAGAAGTACCAAGAGACCCAGTACTTC	CASSSPGQKYQETQYF
TRBD1	many	TRBV20-1	TRBJ2-5	TGCAGTGCTAGATCGGGACAGGGAGACCAAGAGACCCAGTACTTC	CSARSGQGDQETQYF
TRBD2	many	TRBV5-1	TRBJ2-1	TGCGCCAGCAGCTTGGATAGCGGGAGCTACAATGAGCAGTTCTTC	CASSLDSGSYNEQFF
.	few	TRBV5-1	TRBJ2-5	TGCGCCAGCAGCTTGGGTATGAGCCCACAGGAAGAGACCCAGTACTTC	CASSLGMSPQEETQYF
TRBD1	many	TRBV2	TRBJ1-1	TGTGCCAGCAGTGGAGGGGGCGGCAGGAACACTGAAGCTTTCTTT	CASSGGGGRNTEAFF
TRBD1	once	TRBV7-2	TRBJ2-5	TGTGCCAGCAGGCCGGGACAGGGGGCGTGGGAGACCCAGTACTTC	CASRPGQGAWETQYF
.	many	TRBV18	TRBJ2-1	TGTGCCAGCTCACCACCTAAGATCCTTAATGAGCAGTTCTTC	CASSPPKILNEQFF
TRBD1	many	TRBV6-6	TRBJ1-3	TGTGCCAGCAGTGCGGCAGGGGGTCCGGTCTCTGGAAACACCATATATTTT	CASSAAGGPVSGNTIYF
TRBD2	medium-sized	TRBV23-1	TRBJ2-7	TGCGCCAGCAGTCAATCCCGGGAGGGCTCCTACGAGCAGTACTTC	CASSQSREGSYEQYF
.	.	TRBV20-1	TRBJ1-4	TGCAGTGCTAGAATGCCGGGACTCAATGAAAAACTGTTTTTT	CSARMPGLNEKLFF
TRBD2	medium-sized	TRBV6-2/TRBV6-3	TRBJ2-7	TGTGCCAGCAGCACTAGCGGGAGTTCCGAGCAGTACTTC	CASSTSGSSEQYF
TRBD1	many	TRBV7-2	TRBJ2-5	TGTGCCAGCAGCTTAGAGTACAGGGGATCCCAAGAGACCCAGTACTTC	CASSLEYRGSQETQYF
.	medium-sized	TRBV11-2	TRBJ2-4	TGTGCCAGCGAGGGGATGGCGGCCAAAAACATTCAGTACTTC	CASEGMAAKNIQYF
.	many	TRBV7-9	TRBJ2-3	TGTGCCAGCAGCTTAGGGGTCGTCAACTCTCGAGGAGATACGCAGTATTTT	CASSLGVVNSRGDTQYF
.	many	TRBV25-1	TRBJ1-4	TGTGCCAGCAGTGTGGGAGCTGAAAAACTGTTTTTT	CASSVGAEKLFF
.	many	TRBV27	TRBJ2-6	TGTGCCAGCAGTGGAACTAGTTCCGCCTCTGGGGCCAACGTCCTGACTTTC	CASSGTSSASGANVLTF
TRBD2	many	TRBV19	TRBJ2-3	TGTGCCAGTGGACTAGGAGTTTTCACAGATACGCAGTATTTT	CASGLGVFTDTQYF
.	many	TRBV5-1	TRBJ2-3	TGCGCCAGCAGCTTGGATGGCAGCACAGATACGCAGTATTTT	CASSLDGSTDTQYF
TRBD2	medium-sized	TRBV28	TRBJ2-1	TGTGCCAGCAGTGCGGGAGACCTTTTCAATGAGCAGTTCTTC	CASSAGDLFNEQFF
.	few	TRBV6-5	TRBJ2-3	TGTGCCAGCAGTTACAGCAGAAGCGGGAGCACAGATACGCAGTATTTT	CASSYSRSGSTDTQYF
.	many	TRBV20-1	TRBJ2-7	TGCAGTGCTAGCCTGGACCGTTCTGCCCTTTTCTACGAGCAGTACTTC	CSASLDRSALFYEQYF
.	many	TRBV19	TRBJ2-3	TGTGCCAGTAGTACTCTCCTGTGGGGGTCAGATACGCAGTATTTT	CASSTLLWGSDTQYF
TRBD1	medium-sized	TRBV10-3	TRBJ1-2	TGTGCCATGACTCCTGGACAGGGCGATGGCTACACCTTC	CAMTPGQGDGYTF
.	.	TRBV6-2/TRBV6-3	TRBJ2-7	TGTGCCAGTCGACAGGAGAGATACGAGCAGTACTTC	CASRQERYEQYF
.	medium-sized	TRBV10-3	TRBJ2-7	TGTGCCATCAGTGGACCTACCTCGGTCGTCGAGCAGTACTTC	CAISGPTSVVEQYF